A selection of T cell receptor beta chains follows, all from one sample in a study of identical twins. TCRdb used MiXCR to reprocess the 5' RACE reads, holding one entry per CDR3 protein. The table shows some 790,000 distinct CDR3 sequences, with 18% occurring only once. The sample was also reused in another study, on T cells expressing NK-cell markers.

The sample taken for sequencing was PBMCs. These receptors all stem from a woman aged 18-35 years in good health. CDR3s include the opening cysteine and the closing phenylalanine or tryptophan. D genes are given only for firm matches. The size of a clone is reported for some rows only, either as once, few or many, or as a class for expanded clones.

V: TRBV19
size: -
D: -
J: TRBJ2-7
CDR3: CASSARHLSYEQYF
DNA: TGTGCCAGTAGTGCTAGACATCTCTCCTACGAGCAGTACTTC

V: TRBV20-1
size: -
D: TRBD2
J: TRBJ2-7
CDR3: CSARARGSGRAYEQYF
DNA: TGCAGTGCTAGAGCACGAGGAAGCGGGAGGGCCTACGAGCAGTACTTC

V: TRBV20-1
size: few
D: TRBD2
J: TRBJ2-1
CDR3: CSARGDYPYNEQFF
DNA: TGCAGTGCTAGGGGGGACTACCCCTACAATGAGCAGTTCTTC

V: TRBV6-6
size: -
D: -
J: TRBJ2-1
CDR3: CASGSMRNNEQFF
DNA: TGTGCCAGCGGGAGCATGAGGAACAATGAGCAGTTCTTC

V: TRBV20-1
size: few
D: TRBD2
J: TRBJ2-7
CDR3: CSARRGAHSYEQYF
DNA: TGCAGTGCTAGGCGGGGGGCCCACTCCTACGAGCAGTACTTC

V: TRBV27
size: -
D: -
J: TRBJ2-1
CDR3: CASSWDLDNNEQFF
DNA: TGTGCCAGCAGTTGGGACTTAGACAACAATGAGCAGTTCTTC

V: TRBV5-6
size: -
D: TRBD1
J: TRBJ1-5
CDR3: CASSWGQGAAQPQHF
DNA: TGTGCCAGCAGCTGGGGACAGGGGGCGGCTCAGCCCCAGCATTTT

V: TRBV5-1
size: many
D: -
J: TRBJ1-5
CDR3: CASSLGGYSNQPQHF
DNA: TGCGCCAGCAGCCTAGGCGGGTATAGCAATCAGCCCCAGCATTTT

V: TRBV20-1
size: -
D: TRBD2
J: TRBJ2-5
CDR3: CSASRSGGRMETQYF
DNA: TGCAGTGCCTCCCGGAGCGGGGGGCGGATGGAGACCCAGTACTTC

V: TRBV18
size: -
D: -
J: TRBJ2-3
CDR3: CASSPGQTDTQYF
DNA: TGTGCCAGCTCACCAGGACAGACCGATACGCAGTATTTT

V: TRBV6-2/TRBV6-3
size: few
D: TRBD1
J: TRBJ1-1
CDR3: CASSHGAGGAEAFF
DNA: TGTGCCAGCAGCCACGGGGCAGGGGGAGCTGAAGCTTTCTTT

V: TRBV19
size: few
D: -
J: TRBJ1-2
CDR3: CASSIRGRNGYTF
DNA: TGTGCCAGTAGTATCCGGGGGAGAAATGGCTACACCTTC

V: TRBV12-3/TRBV12-4
size: -
D: -
J: TRBJ2-5
CDR3: CASSLFQGFQTQYF
DNA: TGTGCCAGCAGTTTATTTCAGGGCTTTCAGACCCAGTACTTC

V: TRBV12-3/TRBV12-4
size: few
D: -
J: TRBJ2-1
CDR3: CASSPQRTKYNEQFF
DNA: TGTGCCAGCAGTCCTCAAAGGACCAAATACAATGAGCAGTTCTTC

V: TRBV29-1
size: -
D: TRBD2
J: TRBJ2-1
CDR3: CSVRRGGNEQFF
DNA: TGCAGCGTTCGCCGCGGGGGGAATGAGCAGTTCTTC

V: TRBV12-3/TRBV12-4
size: few
D: -
J: TRBJ2-7
CDR3: CASSLAVLTYEQYF
DNA: TGTGCCAGCAGTTTAGCTGTGTTGACCTACGAGCAGTACTTC

V: TRBV12-3/TRBV12-4
size: few
D: -
J: TRBJ2-5
CDR3: CASSPLNQETQYF
DNA: TGTGCCAGCAGTCCCCTGAACCAAGAGACCCAGTACTTC

V: TRBV7-3
size: few
D: TRBD1
J: TRBJ2-7
CDR3: CASSLDRVPNEQYF
DNA: TGTGCCAGCAGCTTAGACAGGGTTCCTAACGAGCAGTACTTC

V: TRBV27
size: -
D: -
J: TRBJ1-3
CDR3: CASRTWGGNTIYF
DNA: TGTGCCAGCAGGACATGGGGTGGAAACACCATATATTTT